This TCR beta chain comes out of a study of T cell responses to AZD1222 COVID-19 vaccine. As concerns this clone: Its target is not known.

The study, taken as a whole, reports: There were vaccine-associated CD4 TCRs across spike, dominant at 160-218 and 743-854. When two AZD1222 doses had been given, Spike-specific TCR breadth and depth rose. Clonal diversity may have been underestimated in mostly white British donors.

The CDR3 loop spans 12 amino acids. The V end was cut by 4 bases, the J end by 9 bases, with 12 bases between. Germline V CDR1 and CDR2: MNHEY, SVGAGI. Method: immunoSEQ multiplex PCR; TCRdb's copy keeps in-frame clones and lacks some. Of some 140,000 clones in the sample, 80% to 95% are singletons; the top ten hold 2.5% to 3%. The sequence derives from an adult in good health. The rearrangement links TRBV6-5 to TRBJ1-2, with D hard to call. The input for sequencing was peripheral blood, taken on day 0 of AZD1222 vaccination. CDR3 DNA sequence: TGTGCCAGCAGTTTCGTCGGACTGAGCTACACCTTC. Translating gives CASSFVGLSYTF.